In this sample, the clone carrying this TCR beta chain turned up once. These data belong to a study of blood T cell repertoires in COVID-19. The CDR3 extends over 14 amino acids. The germline gives CDR1 LGHDT, CDR2 YNNKEL (reference sequence). Between the trimmed V and J ends, which lost 3 bases and 2 bases, there was a span of 8 bases. The method was immunoSEQ multiplex PCR; TCRdb's version includes in-frame clones alone and lacks a portion of them. The sample has more than 40,000 clones, 70% to 90% seen once. This chain uses TRBV3-1 (or the pseudogene TRBV3-2) with TRBJ1-3, with a weak D call TRBD1 (6 bases). The sequence was collected from a man aged 45-60 years with active COVID-19. Material: peripheral blood. The CDR3, as DNA: TGTGCCAGCAGCCAGCAGGGGACTGGAAACACCATATATTTT. This codes for CASSQQGTGNTIYF.